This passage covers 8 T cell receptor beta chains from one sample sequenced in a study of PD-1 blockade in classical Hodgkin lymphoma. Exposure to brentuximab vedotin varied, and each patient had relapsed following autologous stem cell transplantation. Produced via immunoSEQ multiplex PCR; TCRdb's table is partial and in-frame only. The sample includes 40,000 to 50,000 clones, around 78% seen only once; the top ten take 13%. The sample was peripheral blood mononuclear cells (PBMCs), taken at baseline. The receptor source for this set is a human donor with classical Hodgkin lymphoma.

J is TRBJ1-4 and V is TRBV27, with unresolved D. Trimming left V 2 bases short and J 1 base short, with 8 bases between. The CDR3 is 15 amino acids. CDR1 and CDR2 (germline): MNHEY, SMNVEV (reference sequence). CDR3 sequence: CASSLGAGTNEKLFF. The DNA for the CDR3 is TGTGCCAGCAGTTTAGGTGCGGGAACTAATGAAAAACTGTTTTTT.

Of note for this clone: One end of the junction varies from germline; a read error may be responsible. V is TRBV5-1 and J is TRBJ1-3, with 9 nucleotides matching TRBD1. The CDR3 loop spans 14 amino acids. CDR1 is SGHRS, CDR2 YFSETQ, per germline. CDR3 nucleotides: TGTGCCAGCGGGACAGGGAATAAAGGAAACACCATATATTTT. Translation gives CASGTGNKGNTIYF.

CDR3 in amino acids: CASSAQLLSGNTIYF. The DNA of the CDR3 is TGTGCCAGCAGTGCACAGCTTCTCTCTGGAAACACCATATATTTT. This chain joins TRBV6-1 and TRBJ1-3; no reliable D call. The V end lost 4 bases, the J end lost 0 bases, and 10 bases lay between the germline ends. Germline CDR1 MNHNS, CDR2 SASEGT. The CDR3 runs 15 residues.

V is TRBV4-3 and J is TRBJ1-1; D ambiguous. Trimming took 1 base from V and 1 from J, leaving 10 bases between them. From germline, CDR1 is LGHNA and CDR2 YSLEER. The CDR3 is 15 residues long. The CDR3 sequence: CASSQVYHRNTEAFF. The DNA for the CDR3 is TGCGCCAGCAGCCAAGTATATCACCGGAACACTGAAGCTTTCTTT.

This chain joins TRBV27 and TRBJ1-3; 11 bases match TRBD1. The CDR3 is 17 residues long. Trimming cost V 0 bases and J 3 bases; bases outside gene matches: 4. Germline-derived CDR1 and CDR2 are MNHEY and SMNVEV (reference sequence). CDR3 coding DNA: TGTGCCAGCAGTTTATCTAGGACAGGGGGCGGTGGAAACACCATATATTTT. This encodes CASSLSRTGGGGNTIYF.

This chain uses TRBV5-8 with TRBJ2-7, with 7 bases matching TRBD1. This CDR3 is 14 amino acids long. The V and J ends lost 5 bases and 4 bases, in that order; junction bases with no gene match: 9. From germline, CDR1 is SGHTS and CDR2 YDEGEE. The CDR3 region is CASSEQGLTYEQYF. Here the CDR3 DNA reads TGTGCCAGCAGTGAACAGGGGTTGACTTACGAGCAGTACTTC.

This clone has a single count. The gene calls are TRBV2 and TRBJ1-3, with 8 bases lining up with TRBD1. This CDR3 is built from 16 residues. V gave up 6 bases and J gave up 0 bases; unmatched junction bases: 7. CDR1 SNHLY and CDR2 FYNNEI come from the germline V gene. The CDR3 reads CASRDRESPSGNTIYF. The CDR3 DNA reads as TGTGCCAGCAGGGACAGGGAATCCCCCTCTGGAAACACCATATATTTT.

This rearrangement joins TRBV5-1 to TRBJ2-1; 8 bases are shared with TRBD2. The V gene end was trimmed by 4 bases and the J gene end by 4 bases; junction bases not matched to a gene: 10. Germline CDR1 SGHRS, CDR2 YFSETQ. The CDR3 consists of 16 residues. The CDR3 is CASSPAPRGGYNEQFF. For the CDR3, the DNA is TGCGCCAGCAGCCCGGCCCCGCGCGGGGGGTACAATGAGCAGTTCTTC.